This T cell receptor beta chain was recorded in a study of T-cell memory formation after mild COVID-19. Study observations and caveats: The CD4+ clones that contracted clustered mainly within CM and EM, and the CD8+ clones concentrated in EMRA.

Only a few counts were recorded for this clonotype. Its specificity is not known. TCRdb recomputed calls from the 5' RACE reads with MiXCR, one row per CDR3 protein. The table lists around 250,000 distinct CDR3 sequences, over 9% of them singletons, with 22% in the top ten. Germline CDR1 is ENHRY and CDR2 is SYGVKD. V was trimmed by 4 bases and J by 10 bases, leaving 20 bases between them. The CDR3 totals 16 residues. Specimen: PBMCs or a T cell subset sorted from them (not recorded which). This chain links TRBV10-3 with TRBJ1-6; weak D call: TRBD1 (6 bases). This TCR came from a man aged 18 to 35 who had mild COVID-19 (a few samples of this study predate the infection). Cell type and time point are not known. The CDR3 protein is CAISGGGVTIKSPLHF. The CDR3 DNA reads as TGTGCCATCAGTGGGGGGGGCGTTACGATTAAGTCACCCCTCCACTTT.